This is a list of T cell receptor beta chains from one sample in a study of T cell responses to AZD1222 COVID-19 vaccine. The assay was immunoSEQ multiplex PCR, and TCRdb's table has in-frame clones only and misses some. The sample contains 95,000 to 150,000 clones, about 90% of which appear only once. Here the sequenced sample was peripheral blood, taken on day 0 of AZD1222 vaccination. The receptor source for this set is an adult in good health. CDR3s include the opening cysteine and the closing phenylalanine or tryptophan. D genes are given only for firm matches. Only some rows state a clone size, as once, few, many or a class for expanded clones.

j_call,clone_size,d_call,v_call,cdr3_aa,cdr3_nt
TRBJ1-1,-,-,TRBV19,CASSIDRGTEAFF,TGTGCCAGTAGTATAGATCGGGGCACTGAAGCTTTCTTT
TRBJ2-1,-,TRBD1,TRBV5-1,CASSAPGTGGNEQFF,TGCGCCAGCAGCGCCCCCGGGACAGGGGGCAATGAGCAGTTCTTC
TRBJ2-1,-,TRBD2,TRBV11-1,CASSLLAGAGEQFF,TGTGCCAGCAGTCTACTAGCGGGAGCCGGTGAGCAGTTCTTC
TRBJ1-5,-,-,TRBV6-1,CASSELRQNSNQPQHF,TGTGCCAGCAGTGAACTGAGACAGAATAGCAATCAGCCCCAGCATTTT
TRBJ1-5,-,TRBD1,TRBV4-1,CASSQDPDRERNQPQHF,TGCGCCAGCAGCCAAGACCCTGACAGGGAGCGCAATCAGCCCCAGCATTTT
TRBJ2-7,-,-,TRBV7-9,CASSHSGVRDEQYF,TGTGCCAGCAGCCACTCGGGGGTTCGGGACGAGCAGTACTTC
TRBJ1-5,-,TRBD1,TRBV9,CASSPGTGDHQPQHF,TGTGCCAGCAGCCCAGGGACAGGCGACCATCAGCCCCAGCATTTT
TRBJ2-7,-,-,TRBV21-1,CASNAAGTAVF,TGTGCCAGCAACGCAGCCGGGACGGCAGTCTTC
TRBJ2-7,-,TRBD2,TRBV2,CASSEAGATYEQYF,TGTGCCAGCAGTGAGGCGGGAGCCACCTACGAGCAGTACTTC
TRBJ1-3,-,TRBD1,TRBV18,CASSPRDRVSGNTIYF,TGTGCCAGCTCACCCCGGGACAGGGTCTCTGGAAACACCATATATTTT
TRBJ2-2,-,TRBD2,TRBV19,CASSIDRAGTSGTNTGELFF,TGTGCCAGTAGTATAGATCGGGCCGGGACTAGCGGGACGAACACCGGGGAGCTGTTTTTT
TRBJ2-5,-,-,TRBV28,CASSFHYFRDPQETQYF,TGTGCCAGCAGTTTCCACTACTTCAGGGACCCCCAAGAGACCCAGTACTTC
TRBJ2-7,once,-,TRBV6-1,CASSELGRVSSEQYF,TGTGCCAGCAGTGAACTCGGCAGGGTCTCGAGCGAGCAGTACTTC
TRBJ1-6,-,-,TRBV6-1,CASSEWPPNSPLHF,TGTGCCAGCAGTGAGTGGCCCCCTAATTCACCCCTCCACTTT
TRBJ1-2,-,-,TRBV28,CASSLLAQTYGYTF,TGTGCCAGCAGTTTATTGGCACAGACCTATGGCTACACCTTC
TRBJ1-2,-,-,TRBV7-9,CASSPTSLYGYTF,TGTGCCAGCAGCCCCACGTCACTCTATGGCTACACCTTC
TRBJ2-4,-,-,TRBV3-1/TRBV3-2,CASSPQVAKNIQYF,TGTGCCAGCAGCCCGCAGGTAGCCAAAAACATTCAGTACTTC
TRBJ1-2,-,TRBD1,TRBV7-8,CASSPKTGLGYTF,TGTGCCAGCAGCCCGAAGACAGGGCTTGGCTACACCTTC
TRBJ1-5,-,-,TRBV30,CAWSVGETYSNQPQHF,TGTGCCTGGAGTGTGGGGGAGACTTATAGCAATCAGCCCCAGCATTTT
TRBJ1-3,-,-,TRBV9,CASSLTAGIGNTIYF,TGTGCCAGCAGTCTTACGGCGGGGATTGGAAACACCATATATTTT
TRBJ2-3,medium-sized,TRBD2,TRBV19,CASSILAGEGADTQYF,TGTGCCAGTAGTATCCTAGCGGGAGAGGGGGCAGATACGCAGTATTTT
TRBJ2-1,-,TRBD2,TRBV2,CASSSSTGGVGNEQFF,TGTGCCAGCAGCTCTAGCACGGGAGGTGTAGGCAATGAGCAGTTCTTC
TRBJ2-7,-,TRBD1,TRBV13,CASSLGDRVISEQYF,TGTGCCAGCAGCTTAGGGGACAGGGTAATAAGCGAGCAGTACTTC
TRBJ2-3,-,-,TRBV5-4,CASSFKGEDTQYF,TGTGCCAGCAGCTTTAAGGGAGAAGATACGCAGTATTTT
TRBJ1-5,-,TRBD1,TRBV5-6,CASSLDRGQGQPQHF,TGTGCCAGCAGCTTGGACAGGGGGCAGGGTCAGCCCCAGCATTTT
TRBJ2-1,-,-,TRBV11-2,CASSLGNNEQFF,TGTGCCAGCAGCTTAGGAAACAATGAGCAGTTCTTC
TRBJ1-5,-,TRBD1,TRBV29-1,CSVVGSGQSNQPQHF,TGCAGCGTTGTGGGGTCGGGACAGAGCAATCAGCCCCAGCATTTT
TRBJ2-5,-,TRBD2,TRBV24-1,CATRGGSGETQYF,TGTGCCACCAGGGGCGGGAGTGGTGAGACCCAGTACTTC
TRBJ1-1,-,-,TRBV6-5,CASSWETDTAFF,TGTGCCAGCAGTTGGGAGACAGATACGGCTTTCTTT
TRBJ2-1,few,TRBD2,TRBV30,CACPLFSGKWNEQFF,TGTGCCTGCCCTCTTTTTAGCGGGAAATGGAATGAGCAGTTCTTC
TRBJ2-1,once,-,TRBV23-1,CASSPYGGQSHDEQFF,TGCGCCAGCAGTCCATACGGAGGACAGTCTCACGATGAGCAGTTCTTC
TRBJ2-5,-,-,TRBV30,CAWSGYQETQYF,TGTGCCTGGAGTGGATACCAAGAGACCCAGTACTTC
TRBJ2-7,-,TRBD2,TRBV4-2,CASSPTDGRASYEQYF,TGTGCCAGCAGCCCCACGGACGGGAGGGCCTCCTACGAGCAGTACTTC
TRBJ1-1,-,-,TRBV18,CASSPSGSAEAFF,TGTGCCAGCTCACCATCGGGGAGCGCTGAAGCTTTCTTT
TRBJ1-2,-,TRBD1,TRBV5-6,CASSLGTGGLRGYTF,TGTGCCAGCAGCCTGGGGACAGGGGGCTTGCGTGGCTACACCTTC
TRBJ2-1,-,-,TRBV11-1,CASSPDSFYNEQFF,TGTGCCAGCAGTCCCGACTCCTTCTACAATGAGCAGTTCTTC
TRBJ1-5,-,-,TRBV4-1,CAIIFPRGKPQHF,TGCGCCATCATCTTCCCCCGGGGGAAGCCCCAGCATTTT